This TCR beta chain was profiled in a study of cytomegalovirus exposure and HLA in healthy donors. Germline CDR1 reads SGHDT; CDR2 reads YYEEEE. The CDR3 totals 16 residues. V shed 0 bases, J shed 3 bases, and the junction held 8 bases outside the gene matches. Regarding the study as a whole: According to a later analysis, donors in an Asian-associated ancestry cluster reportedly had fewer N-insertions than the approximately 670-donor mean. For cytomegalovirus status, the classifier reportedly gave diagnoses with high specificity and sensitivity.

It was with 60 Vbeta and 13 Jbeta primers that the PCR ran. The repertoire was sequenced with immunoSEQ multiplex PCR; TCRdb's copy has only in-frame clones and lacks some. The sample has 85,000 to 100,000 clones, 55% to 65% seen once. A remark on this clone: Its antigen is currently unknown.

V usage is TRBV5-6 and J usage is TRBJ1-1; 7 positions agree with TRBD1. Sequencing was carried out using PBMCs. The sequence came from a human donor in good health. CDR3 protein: CASSLGFIRGDTEAFF. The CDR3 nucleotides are TGTGCCAGCAGCTTGGGTTTTATCAGGGGGGACACTGAAGCTTTCTTT. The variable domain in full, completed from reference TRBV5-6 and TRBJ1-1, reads DAGVTQSPTHLIKTRGQQVTLRCSPKSGHDTVSWYQQALGQGPQFIFQYYEEEERQRGNFPDRFSGHQFPNYSSELNVNALLLGDSALYLCASSLGFIRGDTEAFFGQGTRLTVV.